This T cell receptor beta chain comes out of a study of blood T cell repertoires in COVID-19. Study overall: Material from acute and convalescent COVID-19 was sourced from the United States, Italy and Spain. Sources were T cells, B-cell-depleted T cells, or PBMCs; the material itself was cDNA or gDNA.

Assignments of participants to cohorts depended upon their own reported clinical history. Original data processing: Estimation of nucleated cell counts relied on the amplification of reference gene primers. The table came from immunoSEQ multiplex PCR; TCRdb's copy has only in-frame clones and leaves some out. Clone size and V and J calls were adopted from that table, with D and trimming inferred from the DNA. This repertoire shows roughly 260,000 clones, roughly 90% found once; its top ten account for under 6.5%. The TCR comes from a woman in her thirties with acute COVID-19. Specimen: PBMCs or T cells enriched from blood (not recorded which).

CDR3: CAWSLSTEAFF. The DNA of the CDR3 is TGTGCCTGGAGTTTGAGCACTGAAGCTTTCTTT. The chain joins TRBV30 to TRBJ1-1; D is uncertain. V dropped 2 bases and J dropped 4 bases, with 5 bases sitting between them. Germline loops: CDR1 GTSNPN, CDR2 SVGIG (reference sequence). This CDR3 is 11 amino acids long.